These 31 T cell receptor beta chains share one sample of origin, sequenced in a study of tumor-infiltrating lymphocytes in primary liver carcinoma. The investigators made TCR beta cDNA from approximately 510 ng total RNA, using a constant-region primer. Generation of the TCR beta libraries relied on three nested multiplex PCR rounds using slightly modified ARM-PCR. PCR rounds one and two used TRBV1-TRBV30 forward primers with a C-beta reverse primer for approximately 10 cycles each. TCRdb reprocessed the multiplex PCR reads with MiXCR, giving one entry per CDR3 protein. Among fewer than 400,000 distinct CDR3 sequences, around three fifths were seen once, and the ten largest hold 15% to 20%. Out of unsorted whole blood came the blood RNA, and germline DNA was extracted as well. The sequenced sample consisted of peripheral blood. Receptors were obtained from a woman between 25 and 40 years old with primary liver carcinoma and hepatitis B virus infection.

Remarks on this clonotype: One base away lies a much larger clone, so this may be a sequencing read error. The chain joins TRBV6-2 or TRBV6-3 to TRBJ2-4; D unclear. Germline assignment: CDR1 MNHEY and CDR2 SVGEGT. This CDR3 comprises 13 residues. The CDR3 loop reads CARSYSNPPRRYF. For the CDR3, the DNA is TGTGCCCGCAGTTACTCGAACCCGCCGCGGCGGTACTTC.

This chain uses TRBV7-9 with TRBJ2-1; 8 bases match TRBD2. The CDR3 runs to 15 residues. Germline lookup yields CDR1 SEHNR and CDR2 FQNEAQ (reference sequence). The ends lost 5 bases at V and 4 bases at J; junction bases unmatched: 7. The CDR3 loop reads CASSHRTSRYNEQFF. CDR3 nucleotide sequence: TGTGCCAGCAGCCATCGGACTAGCCGATACAATGAGCAGTTCTTC.

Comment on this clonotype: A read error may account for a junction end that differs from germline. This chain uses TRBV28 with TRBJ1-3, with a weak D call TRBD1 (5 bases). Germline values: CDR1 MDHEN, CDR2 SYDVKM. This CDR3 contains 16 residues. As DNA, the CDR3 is TGTGCCAGCACTTTAGGAGGGGCACGAACTGGAAACACCATATATTTT. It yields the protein CASTLGGARTGNTIYF.

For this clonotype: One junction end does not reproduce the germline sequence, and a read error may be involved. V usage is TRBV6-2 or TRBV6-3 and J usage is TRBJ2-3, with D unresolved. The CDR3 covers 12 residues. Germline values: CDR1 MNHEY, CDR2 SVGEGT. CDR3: CTSSNRPDTQYF. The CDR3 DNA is TGTACCAGCAGCAACCGTCCAGATACGCAGTATTTT.

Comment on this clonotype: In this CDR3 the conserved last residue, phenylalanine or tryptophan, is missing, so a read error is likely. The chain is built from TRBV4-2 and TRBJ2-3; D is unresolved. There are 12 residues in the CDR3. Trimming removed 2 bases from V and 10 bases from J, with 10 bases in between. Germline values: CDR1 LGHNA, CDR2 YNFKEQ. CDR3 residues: CASSQSGMAQYL. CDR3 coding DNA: TGTGCCAGCAGCCAATCGGGCATGGCGCAGTATTTA.

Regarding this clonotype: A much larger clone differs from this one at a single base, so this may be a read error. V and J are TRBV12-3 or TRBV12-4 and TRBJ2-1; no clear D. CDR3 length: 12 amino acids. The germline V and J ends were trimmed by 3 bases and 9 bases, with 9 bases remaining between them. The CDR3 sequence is CASSFDESEQFF. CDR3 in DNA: TGTGCCAGCAGTTTTGATGAGAGTGAGCAGTTCTTC.

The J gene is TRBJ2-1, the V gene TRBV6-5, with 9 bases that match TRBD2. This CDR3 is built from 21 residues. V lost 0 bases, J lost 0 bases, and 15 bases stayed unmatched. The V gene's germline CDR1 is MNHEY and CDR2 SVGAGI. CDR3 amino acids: CASSYSPFWREGPSSYNEQFF. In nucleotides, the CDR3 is TGTGCCAGCAGTTACTCCCCGTTTTGGCGGGAGGGCCCCAGCTCCTACAATGAGCAGTTCTTC.

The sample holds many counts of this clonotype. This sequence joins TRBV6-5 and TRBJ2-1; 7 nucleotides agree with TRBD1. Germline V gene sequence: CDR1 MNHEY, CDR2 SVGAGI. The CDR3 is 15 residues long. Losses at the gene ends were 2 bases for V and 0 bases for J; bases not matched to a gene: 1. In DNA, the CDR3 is TGTGCCAGCAGTTACGAGGGGGCCTCCTACAATGAGCAGTTCTTC. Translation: CASSYEGASYNEQFF.

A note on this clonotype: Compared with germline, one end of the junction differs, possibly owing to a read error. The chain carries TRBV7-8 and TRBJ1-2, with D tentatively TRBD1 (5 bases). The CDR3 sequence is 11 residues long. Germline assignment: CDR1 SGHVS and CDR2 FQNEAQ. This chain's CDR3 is CTSLGVDGYTF. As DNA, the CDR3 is TGTACCAGCTTAGGGGTTGATGGCTACACCTTC. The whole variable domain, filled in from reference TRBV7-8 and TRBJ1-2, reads GAGVSQSPRYKVAKRGQDVALRCDPISGHVSLFWYQQALGQGPEFLTYFQNEAQLDKSGLPSDRFFAERPEGSVSTLKIQRTQQEDSAVYLCTSLGVDGYTFGSGTRLTVV.

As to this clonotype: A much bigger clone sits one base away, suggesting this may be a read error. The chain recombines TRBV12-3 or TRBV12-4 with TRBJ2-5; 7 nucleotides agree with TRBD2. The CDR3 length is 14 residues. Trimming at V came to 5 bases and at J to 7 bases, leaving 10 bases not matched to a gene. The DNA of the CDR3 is TGTGCCAGCAGTCCCGGACTAGTTGGGGTGACCCAGTACTTC. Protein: CASSPGLVGVTQYF.

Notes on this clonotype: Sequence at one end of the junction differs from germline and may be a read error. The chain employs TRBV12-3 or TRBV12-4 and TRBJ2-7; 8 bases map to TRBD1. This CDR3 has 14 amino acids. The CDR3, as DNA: TGTGTCAGCAGCAGACTGACAGGGGTCGAGGTGCAGTACTTC. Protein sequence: CVSSRLTGVEVQYF.

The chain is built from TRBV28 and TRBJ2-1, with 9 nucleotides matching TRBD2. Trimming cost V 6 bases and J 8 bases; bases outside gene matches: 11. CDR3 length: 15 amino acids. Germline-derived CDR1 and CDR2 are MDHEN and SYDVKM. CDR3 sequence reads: CASSLGTSLRDEQFF. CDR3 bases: TGTGCCAGCAGCTTAGGGACTAGCCTGAGGGATGAGCAGTTCTTC.

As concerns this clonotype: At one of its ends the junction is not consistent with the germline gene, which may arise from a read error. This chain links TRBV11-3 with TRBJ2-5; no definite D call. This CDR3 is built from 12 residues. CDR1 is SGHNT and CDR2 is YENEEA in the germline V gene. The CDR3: CASNLVAETQYF. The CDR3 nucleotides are TGTGCCAGCAACTTAGTTGCCGAGACCCAGTATTTC.

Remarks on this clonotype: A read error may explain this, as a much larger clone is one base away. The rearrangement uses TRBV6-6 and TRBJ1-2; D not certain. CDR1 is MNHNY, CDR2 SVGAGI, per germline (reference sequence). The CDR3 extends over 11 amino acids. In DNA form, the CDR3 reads TGTGTCAGCAGTTACGGGTATGGCTACACCTTC. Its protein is CVSSYGYGYTF.

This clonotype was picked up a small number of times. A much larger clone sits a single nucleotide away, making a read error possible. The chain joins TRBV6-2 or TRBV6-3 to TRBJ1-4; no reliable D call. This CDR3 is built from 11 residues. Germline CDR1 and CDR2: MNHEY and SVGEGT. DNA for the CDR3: TGTGTCAGCAGTTACTCGAACCGACTGTTTTTT. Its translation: CVSSYSNRLFF.

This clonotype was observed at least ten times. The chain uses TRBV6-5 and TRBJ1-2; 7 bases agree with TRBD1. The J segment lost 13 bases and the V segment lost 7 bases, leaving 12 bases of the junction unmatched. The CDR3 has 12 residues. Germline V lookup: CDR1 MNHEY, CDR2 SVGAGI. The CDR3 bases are TGTGCCAGCACCGGGACAGAATCGGGCCCCACCTTC. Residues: CASTGTESGPTF.

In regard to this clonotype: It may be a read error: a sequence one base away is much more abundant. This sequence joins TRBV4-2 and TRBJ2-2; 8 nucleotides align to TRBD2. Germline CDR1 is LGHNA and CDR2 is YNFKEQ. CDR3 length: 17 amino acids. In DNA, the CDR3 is TGTGCCAGCAGCCAAGATCTGGCGGGAGGTTTCACCGTGGAGCTGTTTTTT. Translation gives CASSQDLAGGFTVELFF.

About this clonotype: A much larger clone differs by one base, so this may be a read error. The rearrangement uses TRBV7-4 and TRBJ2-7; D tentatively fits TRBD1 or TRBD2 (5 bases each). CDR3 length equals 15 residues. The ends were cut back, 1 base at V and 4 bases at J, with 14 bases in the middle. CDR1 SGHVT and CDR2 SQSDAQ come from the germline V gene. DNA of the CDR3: TGTGCCAGCAGCTTAGGGCACGGGGCAGAGTACGAGCAGTACTTC. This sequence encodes CASSLGHGAEYEQYF.

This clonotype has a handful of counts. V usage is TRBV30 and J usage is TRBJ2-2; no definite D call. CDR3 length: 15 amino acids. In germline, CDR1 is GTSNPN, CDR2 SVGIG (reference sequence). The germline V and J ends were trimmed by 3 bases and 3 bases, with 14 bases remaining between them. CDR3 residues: CAWRPQGGDTGELFF. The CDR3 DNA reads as TGTGCCTGGAGGCCACAAGGTGGTGACACCGGGGAGCTGTTTTTT.

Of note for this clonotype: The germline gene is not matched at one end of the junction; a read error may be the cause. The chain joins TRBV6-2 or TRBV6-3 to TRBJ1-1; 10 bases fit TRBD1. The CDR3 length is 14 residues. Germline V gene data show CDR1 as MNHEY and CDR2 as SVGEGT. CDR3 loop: CASSPTGGWTEALF. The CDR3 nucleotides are TGTGCCAGCAGTCCGACAGGGGGCTGGACTGAAGCTCTCTTT.

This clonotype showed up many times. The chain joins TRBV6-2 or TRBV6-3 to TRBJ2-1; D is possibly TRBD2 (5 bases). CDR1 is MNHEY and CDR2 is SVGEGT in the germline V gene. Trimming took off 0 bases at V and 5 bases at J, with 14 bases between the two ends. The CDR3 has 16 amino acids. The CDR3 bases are TGTGCCAGCAGTTACTCCCTCGACCGAGGGCACAATGAGCAGTTCTTC. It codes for CASSYSLDRGHNEQFF.

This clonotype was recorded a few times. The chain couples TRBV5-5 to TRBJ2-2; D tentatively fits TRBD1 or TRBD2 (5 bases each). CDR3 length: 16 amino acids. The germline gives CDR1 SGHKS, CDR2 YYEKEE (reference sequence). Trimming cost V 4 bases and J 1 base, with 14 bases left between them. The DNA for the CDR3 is TGTGCCAGCAGCGAGGGACCGCACCTGAACACCGGGGAGCTGTTTTTT. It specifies CASSEGPHLNTGELFF. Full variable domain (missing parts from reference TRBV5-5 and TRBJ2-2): DAGVTQSPTHLIKTRGQQVTLRCSPISGHKSVSWYQQVLGQGPQFIFQYYEKEERGRGNFPDRFSARQFPNYSSELNVNALLLGDSALYLCASSEGPHLNTGELFFGEGSRLTVL.

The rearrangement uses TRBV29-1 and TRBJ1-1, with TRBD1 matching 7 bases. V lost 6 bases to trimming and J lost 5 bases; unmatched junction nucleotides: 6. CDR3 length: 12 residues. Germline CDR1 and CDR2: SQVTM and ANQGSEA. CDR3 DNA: TGCAGCGTCGAGACAGGGAAAACTGAAGCTTTCTTT. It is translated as CSVETGKTEAFF.

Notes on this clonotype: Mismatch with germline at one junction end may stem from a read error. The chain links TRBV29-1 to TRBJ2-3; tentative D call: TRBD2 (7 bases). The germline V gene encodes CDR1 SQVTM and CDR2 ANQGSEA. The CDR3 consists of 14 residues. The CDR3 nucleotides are TGCAGCGTCGAGGGGGGGGATATCACAGATATGCAGTATTTT. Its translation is CSVEGGDITDMQYF.

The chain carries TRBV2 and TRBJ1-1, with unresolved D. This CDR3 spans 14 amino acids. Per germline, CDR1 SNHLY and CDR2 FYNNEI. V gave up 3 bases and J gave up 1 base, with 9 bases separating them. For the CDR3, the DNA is TGTGCCAGCAGTGAGTGGGTGAAGAACACTGAAGCTTTCTTT. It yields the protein CASSEWVKNTEAFF.

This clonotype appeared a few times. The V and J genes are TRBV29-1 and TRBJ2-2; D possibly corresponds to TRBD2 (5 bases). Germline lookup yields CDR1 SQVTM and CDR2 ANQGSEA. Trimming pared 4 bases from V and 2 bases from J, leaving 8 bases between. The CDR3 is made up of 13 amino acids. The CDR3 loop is CSVVEGNTGELFF. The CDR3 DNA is TGCAGCGTTGTTGAGGGTAACACCGGGGAGCTGTTTTTT.

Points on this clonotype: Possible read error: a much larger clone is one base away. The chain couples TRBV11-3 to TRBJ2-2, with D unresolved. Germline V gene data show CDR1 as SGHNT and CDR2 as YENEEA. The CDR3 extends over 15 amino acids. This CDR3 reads CVSSLVQSNTGELFF. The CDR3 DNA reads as TGTGTCAGCAGCTTAGTCCAGTCGAACACCGGGGAGCTGTTTTTT. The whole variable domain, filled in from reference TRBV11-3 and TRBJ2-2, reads EAGVVQSPRYKIIEKKQPVAFWCNPISGHNTLYWYLQNLGQGPELLIRYENEEAVDDSQLPKDRFSAERLKGVDSTLKIQPAELGDSAVYLCVSSLVQSNTGELFFGEGSRLTVL.

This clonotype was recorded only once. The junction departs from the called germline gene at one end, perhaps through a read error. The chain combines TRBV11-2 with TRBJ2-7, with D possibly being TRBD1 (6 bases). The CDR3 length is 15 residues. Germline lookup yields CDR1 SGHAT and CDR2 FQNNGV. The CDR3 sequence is CTSSLDWQGSHEQYF. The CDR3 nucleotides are TGTACCAGCAGCTTAGATTGGCAGGGGTCACACGAGCAGTACTTC.

The CDR3 loop is CASRGSVYEQYF. CDR3 bases: TGTGCCAGCAGAGGGAGTGTCTACGAGCAGTACTTC. This chain joins TRBV11-2 and TRBJ2-7; tentatively, D is TRBD2 (5 bases). Trimming pared 6 bases from V and 3 bases from J, leaving 9 bases between. This CDR3 has 12 residues. The germline CDR1 and CDR2 sequences are SGHAT and FQNNGV. Together with reference TRBV11-2 and TRBJ2-7, the CDR3 gives the full variable domain: EAGVAQSPRYKIIEKRQSVAFWCNPISGHATLYWYQQILGQGPKLLIQFQNNGVVDDSQLPKDRFSAERLKGVDSTLKIQPAKLEDSAVYLCASRGSVYEQYFGPGTRLTVT.

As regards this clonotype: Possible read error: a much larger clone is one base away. The CDR3 here is CASGQEPRGGQPQHF. The CDR3 DNA sequence: TGTGCCAGCGGCCAAGAGCCCCGCGGGGGTCAGCCCCAGCATTTT. The chain recombines TRBV4-2 with TRBJ1-5; TRBD1 is a possible D gene (5 bases). The germline CDR1 and CDR2 sequences are LGHNA and YNFKEQ. The CDR3 consists of 15 residues.

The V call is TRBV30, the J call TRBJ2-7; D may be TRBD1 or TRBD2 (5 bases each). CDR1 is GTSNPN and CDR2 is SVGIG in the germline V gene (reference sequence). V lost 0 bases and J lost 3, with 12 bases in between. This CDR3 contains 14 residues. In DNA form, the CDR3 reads TGTGCCTGGAGTGTTCAGGGCGGAGGCTACGAGCAGTACTTC. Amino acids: CAWSVQGGGYEQYF.